This is a list of T cell receptor beta chains from one sample in a study of T-cell memory formation after mild COVID-19. TCRdb reanalysed the 5' RACE reads using MiXCR and keeps one entry per CDR3 protein. This sample has about 170,000 distinct CDR3 sequences, with roughly 13% found just once. The source material was PBMCs or a T cell subset sorted from them (not recorded which). The receptors come from a man younger than 35 who had mild COVID-19 (a few samples of this study predate the infection). Cell type and time point are not known. CDR3s include the opening cysteine and the closing phenylalanine or tryptophan. Each record gives: clone size, V gene, J gene, D gene, CDR3 DNA, CDR3 protein. A D gene is named only where the DNA matches it firmly. Only part of the rows carry a size: once, few, many, or a class if the clone is expanded.

few	TRBV4-3	TRBJ1-3	.	TGCGCCAGCAGCCAAGATGACAGCTCTGGAAACACCATATATTTT	CASSQDDSSGNTIYF
.	TRBV2	TRBJ2-1	.	TGTGCCAGCAAGGAGGGCCTAAACAATGAGCAGTTCTTC	CASKEGLNNEQFF
few	TRBV7-8	TRBJ2-5	.	TGTGCCAGCAGCTCACCTAAGCGGTGGATGAACTCGGAGACCCAGTACTTC	CASSSPKRWMNSETQYF
.	TRBV6-2/TRBV6-3	TRBJ2-1	.	TGTGCCAGCACAAGGCGGGGAAGGAATGAGCAGTTCTTC	CASTRRGRNEQFF
many	TRBV7-2	TRBJ2-5	.	TGTGCCAGCAGCTTCGGACTAACACCTCAGGGGCGAGAGACCCAGTACTTC	CASSFGLTPQGRETQYF
.	TRBV29-1	TRBJ2-5	.	TGCAGCGCCCGTTCGCAGGGGAACCAAGAGACCCAGTACTTC	CSARSQGNQETQYF
.	TRBV5-6	TRBJ1-6	TRBD1	TGTGCCAGCGGGAGGGGGCGGTCACCCCTCCACTTT	CASGRGRSPLHF
.	TRBV12-5	TRBJ2-2	TRBD1	TGTGCTAGTGGTTTCCTTTTGATGGGACAGGGAAACACCGGGGAGCTGTTTTTT	CASGFLLMGQGNTGELFF
many	TRBV5-1	TRBJ2-5	TRBD1	TGCGCCAGCAGCTCGGGACAGGGGTTAGAGACCCAGTACTTC	CASSSGQGLETQYF
few	TRBV27	TRBJ2-3	TRBD2	TGTGCCAGCAGCCACGGGACTAGCGGGGGGGCCGTCGGTGGGGATACGCAGTATTTT	CASSHGTSGGAVGGDTQYF
few	TRBV12-3/TRBV12-4	TRBJ1-2	TRBD1	TGTGCCAGCAGTCCGGACAGGGGGCTAGGCTACACCTTC	CASSPDRGLGYTF
.	TRBV28	TRBJ2-1	TRBD2	TGTGCCAGCAGTTCCGGGACTAGCGGGATGCAGCAGTTCTTC	CASSSGTSGMQQFF
few	TRBV7-2	TRBJ2-3	.	TGTGCCAGCAGCTTTGGGGTGGCGGCAGATACGCAGTATTTT	CASSFGVAADTQYF
few	TRBV12-3/TRBV12-4	TRBJ2-5	.	TGTGCCAGCAGTTTATTTCTGGGGACGACCCAGTACTTC	CASSLFLGTTQYF
.	TRBV4-3	TRBJ2-1	TRBD2	TGCGCCAGCAGCCAAGGGGGACTAGCGGTATACAATGAGCAGTTCTTC	CASSQGGLAVYNEQFF
many	TRBV11-2	TRBJ2-5	.	TGTGCCAGCTCCCCGGGGGCCGAGACCCAGTACTTC	CASSPGAETQYF
few	TRBV6-5	TRBJ1-1	.	TGTGCCAGCAGCCCTGGACTGAGGAACACTGAAGCTTTCTTT	CASSPGLRNTEAFF
.	TRBV6-2/TRBV6-3	TRBJ2-7	TRBD1	TGTGCCAGCAGTTTCGGACAGGGATACCACGAGCAGTACTTC	CASSFGQGYHEQYF
.	TRBV6-5	TRBJ2-5	.	TGTGCCAGCAGTTACTCGACCGCCGGACTCCAAGAGACCCAGTACTTC	CASSYSTAGLQETQYF
.	TRBV6-6	TRBJ1-5	.	TGTGCCAGCAGTTACCCTCCGATCCAAGGGGAGCCCCAGCATTTT	CASSYPPIQGEPQHF
.	TRBV5-1	TRBJ1-1	.	TGCGCCAGCAGCGGTAAAGGTTTGCACACTGAAGCTTTCTTT	CASSGKGLHTEAFF
few	TRBV7-9	TRBJ2-1	.	TGTGCCAGCAGCTTTTGGGCAGTTCGAAATGAGCAGTTCTTC	CASSFWAVRNEQFF
few	TRBV2	TRBJ1-2	TRBD1	TGTGCCAGCAGGGGACAGGGTGATGCGGGAGGCTACACCTTC	CASRGQGDAGGYTF
few	TRBV29-1	TRBJ2-1	TRBD1	TGCAGCGTGCCCCGGGACAGGGTCTCCTACAATGAGCAGTTCTTC	CSVPRDRVSYNEQFF
.	TRBV9	TRBJ2-3	.	TGTGCCAGCAGCGTATCAGCGCGAGCTAGCACAGATACGCAGTATTTT	CASSVSARASTDTQYF
.	TRBV20-1	TRBJ2-7	.	TGCAGTGCTCAAGGAGGCGGGGGCACAACCTACGAGCAGTACTTC	CSAQGGGGTTYEQYF
few	TRBV7-2	TRBJ2-7	.	TGTGCCAGCAGCCGGGACATCCAGCTCTACGAGCAGTACTTC	CASSRDIQLYEQYF
few	TRBV2	TRBJ2-1	TRBD2	TGTGCCAGCAGCCTAGCGGGGGGGCCCGATGAGCAGTTCTTC	CASSLAGGPDEQFF
many	TRBV5-1	TRBJ2-7	TRBD2	TGCGCCAGCAGCTTGCTGGCGGGGGGCTACTACGAGCAGTACTTC	CASSLLAGGYYEQYF
.	TRBV5-1	TRBJ1-5	.	TGCGCCAGCAGCTTGGAAGGGAAGGGTCAGCCCCAGCATTTT	CASSLEGKGQPQHF
few	TRBV7-9	TRBJ1-2	TRBD1	TGTGCCAGCAGCCCGGGACAGGCCTATGGCTACACCTTC	CASSPGQAYGYTF